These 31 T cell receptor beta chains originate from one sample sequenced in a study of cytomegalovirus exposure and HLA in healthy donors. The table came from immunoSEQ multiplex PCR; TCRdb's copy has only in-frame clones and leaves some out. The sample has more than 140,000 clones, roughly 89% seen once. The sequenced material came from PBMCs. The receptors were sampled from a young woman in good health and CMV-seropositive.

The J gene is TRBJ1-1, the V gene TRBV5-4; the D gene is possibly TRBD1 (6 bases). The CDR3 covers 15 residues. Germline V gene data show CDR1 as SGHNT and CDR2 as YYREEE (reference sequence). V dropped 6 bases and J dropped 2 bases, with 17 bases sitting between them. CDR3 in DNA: TGTGCCAGCAAAGGGGGGGGATCGGGAAACACTGAAGCTTTCTTT. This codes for CASKGGGSGNTEAFF.

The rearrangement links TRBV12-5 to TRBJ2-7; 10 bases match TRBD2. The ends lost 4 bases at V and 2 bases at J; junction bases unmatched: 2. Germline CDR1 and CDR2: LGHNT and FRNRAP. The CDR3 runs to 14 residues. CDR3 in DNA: TGTGCTAGTGGTTCAGCGGGAGGGCCCTACGAGCAGTACTTC. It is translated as CASGSAGGPYEQYF.

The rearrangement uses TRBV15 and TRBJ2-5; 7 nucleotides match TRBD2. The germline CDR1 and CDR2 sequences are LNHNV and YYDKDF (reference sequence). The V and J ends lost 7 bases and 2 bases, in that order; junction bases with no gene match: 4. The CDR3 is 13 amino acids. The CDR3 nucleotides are TGTGCCACCAAGAGCGGGGAGCAAGAGACCCAGTACTTC. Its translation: CATKSGEQETQYF.

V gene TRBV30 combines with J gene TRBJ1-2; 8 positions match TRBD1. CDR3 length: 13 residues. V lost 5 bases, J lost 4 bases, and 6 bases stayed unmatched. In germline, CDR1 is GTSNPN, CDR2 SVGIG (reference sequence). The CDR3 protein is CAWGRTGTYGYTF. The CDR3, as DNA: TGTGCCTGGGGAAGGACAGGGACCTATGGCTACACCTTC. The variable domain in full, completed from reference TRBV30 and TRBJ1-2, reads SQTIHQWPATLVQPVGSPLSLECTVEGTSNPNLYWYRQAAGRGLQLLFYSVGIGQISSEVPQNLSASRPQDRQFILSSKKLLLSDSGFYLCAWGRTGTYGYTFGSGTRLTVV.

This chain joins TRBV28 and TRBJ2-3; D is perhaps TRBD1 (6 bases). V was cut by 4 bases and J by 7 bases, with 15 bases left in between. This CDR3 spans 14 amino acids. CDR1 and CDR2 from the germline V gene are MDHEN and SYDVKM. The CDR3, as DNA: TGTGCCAGCAGTTGGACAGACGTCGGAAATACGCAGTATTTT. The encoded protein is CASSWTDVGNTQYF.

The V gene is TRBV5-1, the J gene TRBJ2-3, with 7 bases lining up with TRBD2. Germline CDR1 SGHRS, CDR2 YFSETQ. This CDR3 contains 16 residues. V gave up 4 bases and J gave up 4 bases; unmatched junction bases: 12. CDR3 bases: TGCGCCAGCAGCCCAGCCGGGGGGTTGCGGGCAGATACGCAGTATTTT. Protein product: CASSPAGGLRADTQYF.

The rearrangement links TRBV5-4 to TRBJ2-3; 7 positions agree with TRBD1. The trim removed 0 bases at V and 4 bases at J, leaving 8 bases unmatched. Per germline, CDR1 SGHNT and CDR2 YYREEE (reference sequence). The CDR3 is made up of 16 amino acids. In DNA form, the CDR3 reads TGTGCCAGCAGCTTGGGGGCAGGGGGATTCCCAGATACGCAGTATTTT. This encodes CASSLGAGGFPDTQYF.

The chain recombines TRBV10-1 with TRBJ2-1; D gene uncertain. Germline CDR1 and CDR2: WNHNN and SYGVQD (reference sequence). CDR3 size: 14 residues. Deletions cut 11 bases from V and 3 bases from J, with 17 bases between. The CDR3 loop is CARPEPYYYNEQFF. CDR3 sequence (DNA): TGCGCCCGACCAGAGCCCTACTACTACAATGAGCAGTTCTTC.

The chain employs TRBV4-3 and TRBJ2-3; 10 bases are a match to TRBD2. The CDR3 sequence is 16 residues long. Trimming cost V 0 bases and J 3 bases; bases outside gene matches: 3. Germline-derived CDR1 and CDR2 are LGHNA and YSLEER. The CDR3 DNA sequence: TGCGCCAGCAGCCAAGACCTTAGCGGGAGGACAGATACGCAGTATTTT. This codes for CASSQDLSGRTDTQYF.

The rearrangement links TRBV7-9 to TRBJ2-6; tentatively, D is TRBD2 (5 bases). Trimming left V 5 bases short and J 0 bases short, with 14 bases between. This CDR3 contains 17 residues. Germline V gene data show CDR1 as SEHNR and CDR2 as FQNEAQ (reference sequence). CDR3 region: CASSPPLGSSGANVLTF. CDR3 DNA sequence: TGTGCCAGCAGCCCACCCCTGGGGAGCTCTGGGGCCAACGTCCTGACTTTC.

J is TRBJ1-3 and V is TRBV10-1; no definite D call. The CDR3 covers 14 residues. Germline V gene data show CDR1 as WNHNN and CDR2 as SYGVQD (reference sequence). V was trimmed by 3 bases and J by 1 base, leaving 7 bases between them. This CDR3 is CASSDRGSGNTIYF. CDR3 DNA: TGCGCCAGCAGTGACCGGGGTTCTGGAAACACCATATATTTT.

CDR3 sequence: CASSQPLTGTSYNEQFF. The CDR3, as DNA: TGCGCCAGCAGCCAACCCCTCACGGGTACGTCCTACAATGAGCAGTTCTTC. This chain connects TRBV4-1 to TRBJ2-1; D is undetermined. V lost 2 bases, J lost 1 base, and 15 bases lay in between. CDR3 length: 17 amino acids. Per germline, CDR1 MGHRA and CDR2 YSYEKL.

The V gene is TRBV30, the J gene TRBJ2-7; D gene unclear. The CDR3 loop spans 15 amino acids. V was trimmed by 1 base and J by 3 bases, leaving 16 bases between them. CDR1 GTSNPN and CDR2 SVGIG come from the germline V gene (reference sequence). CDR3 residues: CAWSATYAESYEQYF. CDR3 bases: TGTGCCTGGAGTGCGACGTATGCGGAAAGCTACGAGCAGTACTTC.

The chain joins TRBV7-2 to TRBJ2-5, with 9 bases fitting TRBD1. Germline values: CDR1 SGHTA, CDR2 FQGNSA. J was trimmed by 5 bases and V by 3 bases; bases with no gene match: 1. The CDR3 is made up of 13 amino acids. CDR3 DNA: TGTGCCAGCAGCTTTGACAGGGGGGAGACCCAGTACTTC. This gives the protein CASSFDRGETQYF.

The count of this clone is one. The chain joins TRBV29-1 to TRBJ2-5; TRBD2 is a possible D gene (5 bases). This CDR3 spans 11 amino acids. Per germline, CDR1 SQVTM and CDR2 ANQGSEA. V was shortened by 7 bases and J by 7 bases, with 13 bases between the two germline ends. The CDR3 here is CSAAGRGTQYF. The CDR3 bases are TGCAGCGCTGCGGGTAGAGGGACCCAGTACTTC.

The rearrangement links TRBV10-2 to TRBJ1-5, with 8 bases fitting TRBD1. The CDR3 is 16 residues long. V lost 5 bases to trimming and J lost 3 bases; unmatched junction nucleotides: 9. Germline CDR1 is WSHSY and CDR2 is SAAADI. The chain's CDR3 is CASSTRGRPDNQPQHF. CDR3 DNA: TGCGCCAGCAGTACCAGGGGGCGCCCCGACAATCAGCCCCAGCATTTT.

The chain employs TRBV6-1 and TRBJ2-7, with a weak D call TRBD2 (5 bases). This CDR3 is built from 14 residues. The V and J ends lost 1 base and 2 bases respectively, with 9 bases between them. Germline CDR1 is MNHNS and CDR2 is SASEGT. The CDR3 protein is CASSEGPSTYEQYF. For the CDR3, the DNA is TGTGCCAGCAGTGAAGGCCCTAGCACCTACGAGCAGTACTTC.

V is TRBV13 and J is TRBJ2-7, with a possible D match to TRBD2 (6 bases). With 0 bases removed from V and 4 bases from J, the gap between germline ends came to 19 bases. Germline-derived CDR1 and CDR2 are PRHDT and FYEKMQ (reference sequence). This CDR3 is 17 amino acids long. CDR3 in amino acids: CASSLGGRGRAGYEQYF. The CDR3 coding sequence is TGTGCCAGCAGCTTAGGTGGCCGGGGCAGGGCGGGATACGAGCAGTACTTC.

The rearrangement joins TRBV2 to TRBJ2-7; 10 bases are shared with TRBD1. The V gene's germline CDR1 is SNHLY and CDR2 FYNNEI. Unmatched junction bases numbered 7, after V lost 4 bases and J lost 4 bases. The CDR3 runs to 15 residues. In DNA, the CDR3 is TGTGCCAGCAGTGCCAGACAGGGGGCGACATACGAGCAGTACTTC. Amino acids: CASSARQGATYEQYF. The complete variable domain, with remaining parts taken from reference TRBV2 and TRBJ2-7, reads EPEVTQTPSHQVTQMGQEVILRCVPISNHLYFYWYRQILGQKVEFLVSFYNNEISEKSEIFDDQFSVERPDGSNFTLKIRSTKLEDSAMYFCASSARQGATYEQYFGPGTRLTVT.

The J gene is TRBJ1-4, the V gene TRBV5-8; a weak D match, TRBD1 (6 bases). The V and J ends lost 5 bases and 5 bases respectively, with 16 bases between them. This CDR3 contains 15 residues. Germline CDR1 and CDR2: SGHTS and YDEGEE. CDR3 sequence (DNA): TGTGCCAGCAGAGACACAGGGCGAACGAATGAAAAACTGTTTTTT. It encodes CASRDTGRTNEKLFF.

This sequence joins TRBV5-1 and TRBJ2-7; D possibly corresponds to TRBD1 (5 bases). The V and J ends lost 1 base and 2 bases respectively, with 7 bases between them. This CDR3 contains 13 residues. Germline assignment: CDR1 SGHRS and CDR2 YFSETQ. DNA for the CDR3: TGCGCCAGCAGCTTGACAGGTGCCTACGAGCAGTACTTC. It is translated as CASSLTGAYEQYF.

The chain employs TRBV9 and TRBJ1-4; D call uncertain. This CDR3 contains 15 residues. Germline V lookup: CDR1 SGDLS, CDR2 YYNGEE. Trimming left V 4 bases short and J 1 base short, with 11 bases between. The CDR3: CASSPSRGTNEKLFF. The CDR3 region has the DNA TGTGCCAGCAGCCCCAGTCGGGGAACTAATGAAAAACTGTTTTTT.

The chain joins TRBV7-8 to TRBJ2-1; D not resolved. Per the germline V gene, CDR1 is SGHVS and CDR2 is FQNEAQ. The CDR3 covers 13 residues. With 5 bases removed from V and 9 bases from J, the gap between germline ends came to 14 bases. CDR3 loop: CASSVEVALEQFF. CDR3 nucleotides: TGTGCCAGCAGCGTAGAAGTAGCACTTGAGCAGTTCTTC.

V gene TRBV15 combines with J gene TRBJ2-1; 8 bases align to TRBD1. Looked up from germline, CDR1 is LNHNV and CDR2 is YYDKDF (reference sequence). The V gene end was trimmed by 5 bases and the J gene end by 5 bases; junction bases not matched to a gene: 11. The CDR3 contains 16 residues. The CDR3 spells CATSGRTGIDNNEQFF. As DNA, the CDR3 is TGTGCCACCAGCGGTCGGACAGGGATCGACAACAATGAGCAGTTCTTC.

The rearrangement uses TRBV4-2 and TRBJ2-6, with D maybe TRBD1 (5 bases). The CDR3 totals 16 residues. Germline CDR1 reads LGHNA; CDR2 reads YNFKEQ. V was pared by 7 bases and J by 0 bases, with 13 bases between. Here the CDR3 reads CASKGQIFSGANVLTF. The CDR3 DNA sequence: TGTGCCAGCAAAGGACAAATTTTCTCTGGGGCCAACGTCCTGACTTTC.

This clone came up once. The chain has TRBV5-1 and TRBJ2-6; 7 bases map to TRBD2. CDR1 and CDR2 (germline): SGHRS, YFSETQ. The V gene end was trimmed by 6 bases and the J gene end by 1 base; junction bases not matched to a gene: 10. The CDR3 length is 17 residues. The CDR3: CASTMASGSSGANVLTF. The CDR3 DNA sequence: TGCGCCAGCACCATGGCTAGCGGATCATCTGGGGCCAACGTCCTGACTTTC. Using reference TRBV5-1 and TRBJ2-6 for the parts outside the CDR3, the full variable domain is KAGVTQTPRYLIKTRGQQVTLSCSPISGHRSVSWYQQTPGQGLQFLFEYFSETQRNKGNFPGRFSGRQFSNSRSEMNVSTLELGDSALYLCASTMASGSSGANVLTFGAGSRLTVL.

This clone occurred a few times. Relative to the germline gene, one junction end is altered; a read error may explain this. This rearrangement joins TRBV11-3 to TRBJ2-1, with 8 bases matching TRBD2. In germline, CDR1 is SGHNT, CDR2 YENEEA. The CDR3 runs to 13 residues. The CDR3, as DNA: TGTGCCAGCAGATTAGCGGGGATCAATGAGCAGTTCTTC. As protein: CASRLAGINEQFF.

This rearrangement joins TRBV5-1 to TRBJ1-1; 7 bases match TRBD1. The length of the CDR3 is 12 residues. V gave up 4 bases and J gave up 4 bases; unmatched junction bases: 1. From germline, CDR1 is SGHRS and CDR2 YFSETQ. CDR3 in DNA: TGCGCCAGCAGCACAGGGGTCACTGAAGCTTTCTTT. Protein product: CASSTGVTEAFF.

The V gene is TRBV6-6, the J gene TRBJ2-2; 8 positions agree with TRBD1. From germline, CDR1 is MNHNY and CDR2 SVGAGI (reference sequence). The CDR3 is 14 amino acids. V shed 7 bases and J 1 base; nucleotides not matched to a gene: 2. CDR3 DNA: TGTGCCAGCACCGGGACAGGGAACACCGGGGAGCTGTTTTTT. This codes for CASTGTGNTGELFF.

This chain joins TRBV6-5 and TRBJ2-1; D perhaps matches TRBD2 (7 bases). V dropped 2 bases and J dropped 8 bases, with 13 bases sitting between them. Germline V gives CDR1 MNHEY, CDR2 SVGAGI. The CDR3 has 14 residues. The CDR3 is CASSYKGEGDEQFF. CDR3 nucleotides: TGTGCCAGCAGTTACAAGGGGGAGGGGGATGAGCAGTTCTTC.

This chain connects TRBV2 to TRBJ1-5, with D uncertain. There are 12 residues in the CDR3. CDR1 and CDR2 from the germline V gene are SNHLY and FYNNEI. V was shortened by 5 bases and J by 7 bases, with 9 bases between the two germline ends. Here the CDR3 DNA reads TGTGCCAGCAGTCCCGAGGGCCAGCCCCAGCATTTT. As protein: CASSPEGQPQHF.